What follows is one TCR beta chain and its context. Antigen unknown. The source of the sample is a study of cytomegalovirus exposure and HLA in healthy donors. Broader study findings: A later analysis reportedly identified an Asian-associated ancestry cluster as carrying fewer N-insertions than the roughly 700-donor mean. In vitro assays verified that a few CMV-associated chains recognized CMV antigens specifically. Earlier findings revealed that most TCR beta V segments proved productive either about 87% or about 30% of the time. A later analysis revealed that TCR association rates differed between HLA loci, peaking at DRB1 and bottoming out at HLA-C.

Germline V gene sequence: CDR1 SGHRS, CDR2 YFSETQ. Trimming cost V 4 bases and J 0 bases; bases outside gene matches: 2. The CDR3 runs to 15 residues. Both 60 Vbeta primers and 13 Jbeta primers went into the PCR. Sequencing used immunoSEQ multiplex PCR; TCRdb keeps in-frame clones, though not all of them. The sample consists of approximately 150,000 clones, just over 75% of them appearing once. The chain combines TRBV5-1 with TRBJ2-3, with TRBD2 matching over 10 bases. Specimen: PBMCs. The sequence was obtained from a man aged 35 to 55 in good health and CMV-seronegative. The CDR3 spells CASSIAGGSTDTQYF. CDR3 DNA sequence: TGCGCCAGCAGCATAGCGGGAGGAAGCACAGATACGCAGTATTTT.